The text below deals with one T cell receptor (beta chain). The data derive from a study of CD8+ T cells in alopecia areata. Treatment reported: oral pan-JAK inhibitor, 5-10 mg twice daily. Researchers gathered lesional scalp punch biopsies and peripheral blood from patients with alopecia areata. RNA extraction was followed by reverse transcription into cDNA, which acted as the sequencing template. Libraries were prepared by immunoSEQ multiplex PCR; TCRdb keeps only in-frame clonotypes and omits some of them. The top ten clones hold 7% of a sample with 10,000 to 15,000 clones, about 65% of them seen once. The starting material was skin, obtained at week 4, from a patient treated with tofacitinib. This TCR came from a human donor with alopecia areata.

CDR3 sequence: CASSLAPTGAHQPQHF. Here the CDR3 DNA reads TGTGCCAGCAGCTTAGCGCCTACAGGGGCTCATCAGCCCCAGCATTTT. J is TRBJ1-5 and V is TRBV11-2, with 7 bases fitting TRBD1. CDR1 is SGHAT and CDR2 is FQNNGV in the germline V gene. With V trimmed by 1 base and J by 5 bases, 8 bases remained unmatched. The CDR3 spans 16 residues.